The 22 T cell receptor beta chains listed next were all sequenced from one sample in a study of blood T cells in healthy people across ages. Then a second PCR, running about 6 to 12 cycles, was carried out with a sample-barcoded 5' primer and a J-beta primer mix. TCRdb fed the 5' RACE reads into MiXCR, producing one record per CDR3 protein. Of about 1.1 million distinct CDR3 sequences listed, more than 30% are singletons. The sequenced sample consisted of blood. The origin of the receptors is a man between 18 and 35 years old in good health.

This clonotype was seen many times. The gene calls are TRBV9 and TRBJ2-4, with D tentatively TRBD1 (5 bases). This CDR3 is 14 amino acids long. V shed 6 bases and J shed 5 bases, with 15 bases lying between them. CDR1 and CDR2 (germline): SGDLS, YYNGEE. The DNA for the CDR3 is TGTGCCAGCAATGACGCAGGGCCCCAAAACATTCAGTACTTC. Its protein is CASNDAGPQNIQYF. Filled out from reference TRBV9 and TRBJ2-4, the complete variable domain reads DSGVTQTPKHLITATGQRVTLRCSPRSGDLSVYWYQQSLDQGLQFLIQYYNGEERAKGNILERFSAQQFPDLHSELNLSSLELGDSALYFCASNDAGPQNIQYFGAGTRLSVL.

This clonotype was seen only a few times. The chain combines TRBV6-2 or TRBV6-3 with TRBJ2-7, with D perhaps TRBD1 (6 bases). This CDR3 spans 13 amino acids. The germline CDR1 and CDR2 sequences are MNHEY and SVGEGT. With 3 bases removed from V and 5 bases from J, the gap between germline ends came to 11 bases. CDR3 DNA: TGTGCCAGCAGTTATGGGGGCGAGGACGAGCAGTACTTC. This translates into CASSYGGEDEQYF.

This rearrangement joins TRBV6-5 to TRBJ2-6; tentatively, D is TRBD1 (5 bases). The V end lost 2 bases, the J end lost 1 base, and 6 bases lay between the germline ends. Germline CDR1 is MNHEY and CDR2 is SVGAGI. The CDR3 has 15 amino acids. This chain's CDR3 is CASSYAGSGANVLTF. DNA of the CDR3: TGTGCCAGCAGTTACGCAGGGTCTGGGGCCAACGTCCTGACTTTC.

V is TRBV6-6 and J is TRBJ1-1; 7 bases are a match to TRBD1. CDR1 and CDR2 (germline): MNHNY, SVGAGI (reference sequence). After removal of 2 bases from V and 0 bases from J, the junction contained 9 bases not matched to a gene. This CDR3 comprises 17 residues. The CDR3 reads CASSYPPGQALNTEAFF. CDR3 in DNA: TGTGCCAGCAGTTACCCACCCGGACAGGCGTTGAACACTGAAGCTTTCTTT.

This chain joins TRBV7-3 and TRBJ2-5; a weak D match, TRBD1 (6 bases). Looked up from germline, CDR1 is SGHTA and CDR2 is FQGTGA. V lost 0 bases and J lost 3, with 11 bases in between. The CDR3 consists of 15 residues. The CDR3 is CASSLTGHGEETQYF. CDR3 nucleotides: TGTGCCAGCAGCTTAACGGGACATGGGGAAGAGACCCAGTACTTC.

This sequence joins TRBV4-1 and TRBJ1-4, with D possibly TRBD1 on 6 matching bases. This CDR3 has 16 residues. CDR1 and CDR2 from the germline V gene are MGHRA and YSYEKL. V was trimmed by 1 base and J by 6 bases, leaving 15 bases between them. The CDR3 DNA reads as TGCGCCAGCAGCCAAGGGTATGGGACAAGTGATGAAAAACTGTTTTTT. Translating gives CASSQGYGTSDEKLFF.

This clonotype came up many times. One end of the junction varies from germline; a read error may be responsible. The chain is built from TRBV5-1 and TRBJ1-4; 7 bases fit TRBD1. The CDR3 extends over 14 amino acids. Looked up from germline, CDR1 is SGHRS and CDR2 is YFSETQ. CDR3 in amino acids: CASSSGTVNEKLFF. The CDR3 DNA is TGTGCCAGCAGCTCCGGGACAGTTAATGAAAAACTGTTTTTT.

V gene TRBV24-1 combines with J gene TRBJ1-1, with 7 bases that match TRBD1. Germline values: CDR1 KGHDR, CDR2 SFDVKD. The CDR3 is made up of 13 amino acids. Germline trimming cut 2 bases from V and 8 bases from J; bases unmatched to any gene: 4. The DNA for the CDR3 is TGTGCCACCAGTGATTACCGGGACAGCGAAGCTTTCTTT. Translation: CATSDYRDSEAFF.

The CDR3 coding sequence is TGTGCCACCAGCACCCCCGGACAGGACACCTACAATGAGCAGTTCTTC. Translation: CATSTPGQDTYNEQFF. The chain carries TRBV15 and TRBJ2-1; TRBD1 matches 7 bases. This CDR3 region has 16 residues. V trimming: 4 bases; J trimming: 2 bases; junction bases outside the gene matches: 8. Germline V gene sequence: CDR1 LNHNV, CDR2 YYDKDF (reference sequence).

The chain uses TRBV7-2 and TRBJ1-6, with 7 bases aligning to TRBD1. CDR1 and CDR2 (germline): SGHTA, FQGNSA. V trimming: 1 base; J trimming: 4 bases; junction bases outside the gene matches: 1. CDR3 length equals 15 residues. The CDR3 coding sequence is TGTGCCAGCAGCTTAGGGGACAGTTATAATTCACCCCTCCACTTT. Amino acids: CASSLGDSYNSPLHF. Using reference TRBV7-2 and TRBJ1-6 for the parts outside the CDR3, the full variable domain is GAGVSQSPSNKVTEKGKDVELRCDPISGHTALYWYRQSLGQGLEFLIYFQGNSAPDKSGLPSDRFSAERTGGSVSTLTIQRTQQEDSAVYLCASSLGDSYNSPLHFGNGTRLTVT.

This clonotype was found a few times. This chain connects TRBV14 to TRBJ2-3; TRBD1 or TRBD2 may be the D gene (5 bases each). This CDR3 contains 15 residues. Between the trimmed V and J ends, which lost 2 bases and 0 bases, there was a span of 9 bases. Per the germline V gene, CDR1 is SGHDN and CDR2 is FVKESK. The CDR3 loop reads CASSQYGASTDTQYF. For the CDR3, the DNA is TGTGCCAGCAGCCAATACGGGGCTAGCACAGATACGCAGTATTTT. The variable domain in full, completed from reference TRBV14 and TRBJ2-3, reads EAGVTQFPSHSVIEKGQTVTLRCDPISGHDNLYWYRRVMGKEIKFLLHFVKESKQDESGMPNNRFLAERTGGTYSTLKVQPAELEDSGVYFCASSQYGASTDTQYFGPGTRLTVL.

This clonotype was found a few times. The chain uses TRBV29-1 and TRBJ1-6; D possibly corresponds to TRBD1 (5 bases). Trimming cost V 4 bases and J 5 bases, with 9 bases left between them. The V gene's germline CDR1 is SQVTM and CDR2 ANQGSEA. This CDR3 contains 13 residues. The CDR3 loop is CSVGAGDNSPLHF. The CDR3 region has the DNA TGCAGCGTTGGCGCGGGGGATAATTCACCCCTCCACTTT.

This chain links TRBV4-1 with TRBJ2-2; 7 nucleotides agree with TRBD2. J lost 2 bases, V lost 1 base, and 4 bases had no gene match. The CDR3 is made up of 16 amino acids. Germline V gene data show CDR1 as MGHRA and CDR2 as YSYEKL. CDR3: CASSQVAGLNTGELFF. The CDR3, as DNA: TGCGCCAGCAGCCAAGTTGCGGGACTAAACACCGGGGAGCTGTTTTTT.

About this clonotype: At one end the junction does not follow the germline gene, possibly because of a read error. V usage is TRBV2 and J usage is TRBJ2-4; D is ambiguous. The J call could be wrong; TRBJ2-5 is a better fit for the DNA end. Germline loops: CDR1 SNHLY, CDR2 FYNNEI. This CDR3 has 15 residues. The CDR3 reads CPSSEDTVYQETQYF. For the CDR3, the DNA is TGTCCCAGCAGTGAAGATACGGTGTACCAAGAGACCCAGTACTTC.

J is TRBJ1-1 and V is TRBV7-9; a possible D gene is TRBD1 (5 bases). Germline values: CDR1 SEHNR, CDR2 FQNEAQ (reference sequence). Trimming removed 6 bases at V and 10 bases at J, with 15 bases between. There are 12 residues in the CDR3. CDR3 sequence reads: CASSGAGGVAFF. DNA for the CDR3: TGTGCCAGCAGTGGTGCTGGGGGTGTAGCTTTCTTT.

V is TRBV12-3 or TRBV12-4 and J is TRBJ2-3, with D tentatively TRBD2 (5 bases). The V gene lost 5 bases and the J gene lost 6 bases, with 15 bases spanning the gap. CDR3 length: 14 residues. The CDR3 is CASSIPSRRDTQYF. CDR3 in DNA: TGTGCCAGCAGTATTCCCTCCAGGAGGGATACGCAGTATTTT.

The V and J genes are TRBV7-2 and TRBJ2-3, with a tentative D call TRBD2 (7 bases). Trimming pared 4 bases from V and 2 bases from J, leaving 16 bases between. Per germline, CDR1 SGHTA and CDR2 FQGNSA. This CDR3 is built from 16 residues. The CDR3 nucleotides are TGTGCCAGCAGCTCCGCGGGCGGGGGCTACACAGATACGCAGTATTTT. Its translation: CASSSAGGGYTDTQYF.

The chain is built from TRBV6-2 or TRBV6-3 and TRBJ2-3, with no clear D. Germline V lookup: CDR1 MNHEY, CDR2 SVGEGT. The CDR3 contains 11 residues. The ends were cut back, 5 bases at V and 7 bases at J, with 7 bases in the middle. The CDR3 region is CASSPAYTQYF. The CDR3 coding sequence is TGTGCCAGCAGTCCGGCCTATACGCAGTATTTT.

The J gene is TRBJ1-4, the V gene TRBV13; D possibly corresponds to TRBD1 (5 bases). Germline CDR1 is PRHDT and CDR2 is FYEKMQ (reference sequence). The CDR3 totals 14 residues. Trimming removed 1 base from V and 5 bases from J, with 8 bases in between. This chain's CDR3 is CASSLEGSNEKLFF. Here the CDR3 DNA reads TGTGCCAGCAGCTTAGAGGGGTCGAATGAAAAACTGTTTTTT.

The gene calls are TRBV10-3 and TRBJ2-3, with 11 nucleotides matching TRBD2. CDR1 ENHRY and CDR2 SYGVKD come from the germline V gene. This CDR3 comprises 14 residues. After removal of 8 bases from V and 1 base from J, the junction contained 2 bases not matched to a gene. The CDR3 region is CAIFSGGGTDTQYF. CDR3 in DNA: TGTGCCATCTTTAGCGGGGGGGGCACAGATACGCAGTATTTT.

This clonotype appeared a few times. The genes are TRBV9 and TRBJ1-5, with 9 bases lining up with TRBD1. Germline V gives CDR1 SGDLS, CDR2 YYNGEE. The CDR3 covers 15 residues. V shed 4 bases and J 6 bases; nucleotides not matched to a gene: 8. In nucleotides, the CDR3 is TGTGCCAGCAGCCCAGCGGGGACAGGGATTCAGCCCCAGCATTTT. Translation: CASSPAGTGIQPQHF. Variable domain in full (rest from reference TRBV9 and TRBJ1-5): DSGVTQTPKHLITATGQRVTLRCSPRSGDLSVYWYQQSLDQGLQFLIQYYNGEERAKGNILERFSAQQFPDLHSELNLSSLELGDSALYFCASSPAGTGIQPQHFGDGTRLSIL.

This clonotype has just a few counts. CDR3 bases: TGCAGCCACGGTTCTGGGCCCACAGATACGCAGTATTTT. Amino acid sequence: CSHGSGPTDTQYF. The rearrangement uses TRBV20-1 and TRBJ2-3; D gene uncertain. CDR1 and CDR2 (germline): DFQATT, SNEGSKA (reference sequence). CDR3 length equals 13 residues.